The 5 T cell receptor beta chains in this list originate from one sample, sequenced in a study of T-cell reconstitution after alpha-beta-depleted transplantation in children. Construction of the TCRbeta library involved unique molecular identifiers. TCRdb reanalysed the PCR reads using MiXCR and keeps one entry per CDR3 protein. The profile shows a few hundred thousand distinct CDR3 sequences, 10% of them singletons. The specimen comprised PBMCs from the stem cell graft donor, sampled from the stem cell graft. These receptors were collected from a human donor who donated a stem cell graft to a child with acute lymphoblastic leukemia.

This chain uses TRBV7-9 with TRBJ1-1; TRBD1 is a possible D gene (5 bases). V was clipped by 1 base and J by 1 base, with 10 bases between them. The CDR3 contains 15 residues. CDR1 SEHNR and CDR2 FQNEAQ come from the germline V gene (reference sequence). The CDR3 reads CASSLVEGKNTEAFF. DNA of the CDR3: TGTGCCAGCAGCTTAGTGGAGGGGAAGAACACTGAAGCTTTCTTT.

This clonotype was observed a handful of times. V is TRBV9 and J is TRBJ2-7; TRBD2 is a possible D gene (6 bases). The germline V gene has CDR1 SGDLS and CDR2 YYNGEE. The CDR3 has 14 residues. V was cut by 2 bases and J by 7 bases, with 16 bases left in between. In DNA, the CDR3 is TGTGCCAGCAGCGTTCGCACTAGCCCATCTGAGCAGTACTTC. Amino acids: CASSVRTSPSEQYF. The full variable domain, rest sourced from reference TRBV9 and TRBJ2-7, is DSGVTQTPKHLITATGQRVTLRCSPRSGDLSVYWYQQSLDQGLQFLIQYYNGEERAKGNILERFSAQQFPDLHSELNLSSLELGDSALYFCASSVRTSPSEQYFGPGTRLTVT.

Here the CDR3 DNA reads TGTGCCAGTAGTATATGGGGGAGCGCCACAGATACGCAGTATTTT. It codes for CASSIWGSATDTQYF. The gene calls are TRBV19 and TRBJ2-3; D may correspond to TRBD1 or TRBD2 (5 bases each). Trimming pared 2 bases from V and 2 bases from J, leaving 11 bases between. The CDR3 has 15 residues. Germline V gene sequence: CDR1 LNHDA, CDR2 SQIVND (reference sequence).

V and J are TRBV28 and TRBJ1-5, with a tentative D call TRBD1 (6 bases). Trimming cost V 4 bases and J 7 bases, with 14 bases left between them. There are 14 residues in the CDR3. Germline assignment: CDR1 MDHEN and CDR2 SYDVKM. The chain's CDR3 is CASSSNRVGQPQHF. For the CDR3, the DNA is TGTGCCAGCAGTTCAAACAGGGTAGGACAGCCCCAGCATTTT.

This chain links TRBV7-3 with TRBJ1-2; TRBD1 is a possible D gene (5 bases). Germline V gene data show CDR1 as SGHTA and CDR2 as FQGTGA. Trimming left V 2 bases short and J 2 bases short, with 12 bases between. The CDR3 has 15 residues. CDR3 nucleotide sequence: TGTGCCAGCAGCTTACAGGGCGGGTTAAACTATGGCTACACCTTC. Residues: CASSLQGGLNYGYTF.